This T cell receptor (beta chain) was documented in a study of cytomegalovirus exposure and HLA in healthy donors. The study, taken as a whole, reports: Across donors, sequencing depth was assumed by presence/absence analyses to be roughly uniform. The classifier, whose performance was assessed in both the original and validation cohorts, reportedly diagnosed cytomegalovirus status with high specificity and sensitivity. The study reported that TCR beta sequences accurately predicted HLA-A and HLA-B alleles in most subjects.

With respect to this clone: Its antigen is undetermined.

Vbeta (60) and Jbeta (13) primers were used in the PCR. The assay was immunoSEQ multiplex PCR, and TCRdb's table has in-frame clones only and misses some. The data show more than 90,000 clones, 55% to 65% seen once. The CDR3 length is 15 residues. Germline-derived CDR1 and CDR2 are LGHNA and YSLEER. With 3 bases clipped from V and 8 bases from J, the junction kept 10 bases outside the gene matches. This chain links TRBV4-3 with TRBJ1-2; 9 bases match TRBD1. Sequenced input: PBMCs. The TCR sequence derives from a woman aged 25 to 39 in good health and CMV-seronegative. CDR3 sequence reads: CASSQEGQGFGGYTF. CDR3 DNA sequence: TGCGCCAGCAGCCAGGAGGGACAGGGATTCGGCGGCTACACCTTC.